This T cell receptor beta chain emerged from a study of blood T cell repertoires in COVID-19. The wider study: Researchers got acute and convalescent COVID-19 samples from the United States, Italy and Spain. In each case, the material was cDNA or gDNA derived from T cells, B-cell-depleted T cells, or PBMCs.

In the authors' methods: How many nucleated cells were present was estimated from reference gene primer amplification. TCRdb keeps only in-frame clones here, not all; method: immunoSEQ multiplex PCR. The V and J calls and clone size are taken from that table; D and trimming were inferred from the DNA. The sample has around 180,000 clones, about four fifths seen once. This CDR3 spans 12 amino acids. The sequenced sample was peripheral blood. V gene TRBV1 combines with J gene TRBJ1-1; the table's D call, TRBD1, has no DNA check behind it. TRBV1 constitutes a pseudogene. This sequence originates from a woman older than 75 with active or convalescent COVID-19. In DNA form, the CDR3 reads TGCACCAGCAGCCAAACAGGGATAGGAGCTTTCTTT. Translated, it gives CTSSQTGIGAFF.